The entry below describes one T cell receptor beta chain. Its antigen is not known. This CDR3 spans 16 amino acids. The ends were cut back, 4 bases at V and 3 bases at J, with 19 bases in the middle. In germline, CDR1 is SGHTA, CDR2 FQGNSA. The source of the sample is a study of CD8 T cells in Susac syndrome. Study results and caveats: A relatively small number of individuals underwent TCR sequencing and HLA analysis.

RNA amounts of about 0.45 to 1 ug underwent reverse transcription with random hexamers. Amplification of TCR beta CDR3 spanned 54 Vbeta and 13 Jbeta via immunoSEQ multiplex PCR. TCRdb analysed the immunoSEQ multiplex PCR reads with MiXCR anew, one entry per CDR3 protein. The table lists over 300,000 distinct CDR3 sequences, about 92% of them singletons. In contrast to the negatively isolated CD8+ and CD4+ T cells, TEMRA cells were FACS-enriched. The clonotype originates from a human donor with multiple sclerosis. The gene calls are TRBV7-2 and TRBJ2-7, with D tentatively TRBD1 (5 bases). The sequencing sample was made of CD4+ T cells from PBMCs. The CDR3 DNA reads TGTGCCAGCAGCTGGGGCGTTGGAGTAGGGCTCTACGAGCAGTACTTC. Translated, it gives CASSWGVGVGLYEQYF.